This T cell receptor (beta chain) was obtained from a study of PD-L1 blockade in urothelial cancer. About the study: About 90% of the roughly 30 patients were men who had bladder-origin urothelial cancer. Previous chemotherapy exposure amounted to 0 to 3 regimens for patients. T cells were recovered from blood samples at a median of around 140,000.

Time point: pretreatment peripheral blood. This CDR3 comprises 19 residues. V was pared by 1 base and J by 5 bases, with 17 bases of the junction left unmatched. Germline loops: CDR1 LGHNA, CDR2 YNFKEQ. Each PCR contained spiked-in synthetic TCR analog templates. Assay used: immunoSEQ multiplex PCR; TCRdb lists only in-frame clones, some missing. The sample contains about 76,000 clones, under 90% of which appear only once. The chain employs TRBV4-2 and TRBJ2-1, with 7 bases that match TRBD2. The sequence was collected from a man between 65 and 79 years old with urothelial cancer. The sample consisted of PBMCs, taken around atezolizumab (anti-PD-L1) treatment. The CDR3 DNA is TGTGCCAGCAGCCAAGTTAGAACTAGCGTAACTCCTGGCGACAATGAGCAGTTCTTC. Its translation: CASSQVRTSVTPGDNEQFF.